A single sample is the source of the 2 T cell receptor beta chains below, sequenced in a study of T-cell memory formation after mild COVID-19. Using its own MiXCR run on the 5' RACE reads, TCRdb lists one record per CDR3 protein. The table lists some 180,000 distinct CDR3 sequences, around 20% of them singletons, with roughly 3.9% in the top ten. Sequencing input: PBMCs or a T cell subset sorted from them (not recorded which). These receptors came from a man between 18 and 35 years old who had mild COVID-19 (a few samples of this study predate the infection). Cell type and time point are not known.

This clonotype was detected only a few times. The V call is TRBV5-1, the J call TRBJ2-7, with D unresolved. The ends were cut back, 0 bases at V and 7 bases at J, with 14 bases in the middle. There are 14 residues in the CDR3. Looked up from germline, CDR1 is SGHRS and CDR2 is YFSETQ. The CDR3: CASSLDSPMGEQYV. The CDR3 DNA reads TGCGCCAGCAGCTTGGACAGTCCGATGGGGGAGCAGTACGTC.

Only a few counts were recorded for this clonotype. The chain has TRBV10-3 and TRBJ2-5, with 12 nucleotides matching TRBD2. V was pared by 5 bases and J by 5 bases, with 6 bases of the junction left unmatched. From germline, CDR1 is ENHRY and CDR2 SYGVKD. The CDR3 covers 15 residues. CDR3 nucleotides: TGTGCCATCAGTTCAACTAGCGGGGGGATCGAGACCCAGTACTTC. It translates to CAISSTSGGIETQYF.